These 4 T cell receptor beta chains originate from one sample sequenced in a study of siplizumab effects on memory and regulatory T cells. Profiled with immunoSEQ multiplex PCR; TCRdb holds only in-frame clones, not every one. The sample holds tens of thousands of clones, around 97% seen once. Sequencing was done on a sample of naive CD8+ T cells sorted from blood. All receptors derive from a human donor in good health.

The chain has TRBV4-1 and TRBJ2-7; D uncertain. The CDR3 has 16 residues. Germline V lookup: CDR1 MGHRA, CDR2 YSYEKL. The V end lost 4 bases, the J end lost 2 bases, and 18 bases lay between the germline ends. For the CDR3, the DNA is TGCGCCAGCAGCCGCCTAACTACTACCGTCCCCTACGAGCAGTACTTC. Amino acids: CASSRLTTTVPYEQYF.

The chain uses TRBV14 and TRBJ1-2; weak D call: TRBD1 (5 bases). V was trimmed by 1 base and J by 6 bases, leaving 9 bases between them. Germline loops: CDR1 SGHDN, CDR2 FVKESK. This CDR3 region has 13 residues. In nucleotides, the CDR3 is TGTGCCAGCAGCCAAGTGGCGGGGGATGGCTACACCTTC. This gives the protein CASSQVAGDGYTF.

This sequence joins TRBV11-3 and TRBJ2-7; D remains ambiguous. V was trimmed by 0 bases and J by 3 bases, leaving 9 bases between them. The CDR3 contains 14 residues. Germline CDR1 and CDR2: SGHNT and YENEEA. CDR3 sequence reads: CASSLDPGYYEQYF. The CDR3 DNA sequence: TGTGCCAGCAGCTTAGATCCGGGCTACTACGAGCAGTACTTC.

This chain uses TRBV5-4 with TRBJ2-1, with D unresolved. The V gene's germline CDR1 is SGHNT and CDR2 YYREEE (reference sequence). This CDR3 spans 14 amino acids. The V end was cut by 0 bases, the J end by 6 bases, with 10 bases between. The CDR3 protein is CASSLGVERNEQFF. In DNA, the CDR3 is TGTGCCAGCAGCTTGGGGGTAGAGCGCAATGAGCAGTTCTTC.